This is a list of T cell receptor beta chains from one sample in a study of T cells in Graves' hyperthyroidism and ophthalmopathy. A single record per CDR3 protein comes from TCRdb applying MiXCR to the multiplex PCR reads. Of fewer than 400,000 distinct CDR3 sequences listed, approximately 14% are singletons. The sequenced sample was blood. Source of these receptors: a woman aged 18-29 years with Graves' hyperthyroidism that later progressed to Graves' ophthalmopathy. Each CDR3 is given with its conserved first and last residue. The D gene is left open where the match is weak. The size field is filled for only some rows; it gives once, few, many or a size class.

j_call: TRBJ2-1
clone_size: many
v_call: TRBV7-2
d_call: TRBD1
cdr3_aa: CASSFGGTAYNEQFF
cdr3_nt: TGTGCCAGCAGCTTTGGTGGGACAGCCTACAATGAGCAGTTCTTC

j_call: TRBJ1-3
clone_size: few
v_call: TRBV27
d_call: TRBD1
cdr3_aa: CASSLTGGFGNTIYF
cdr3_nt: TGTGCCAGCAGTTTGACAGGGGGTTTTGGAAACACCATATATTTT

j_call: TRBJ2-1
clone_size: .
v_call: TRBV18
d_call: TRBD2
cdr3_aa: CASSRTSESYNEQFF
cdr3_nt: TGTGCCAGCTCCCGCACTAGCGAATCCTACAATGAGCAGTTCTTC

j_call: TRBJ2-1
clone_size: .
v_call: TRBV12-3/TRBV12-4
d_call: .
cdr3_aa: CASSWGGGNSYNEQFF
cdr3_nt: TGTGCCAGCAGTTGGGGGGGCGGGAACTCTTACAATGAGCAGTTCTTC

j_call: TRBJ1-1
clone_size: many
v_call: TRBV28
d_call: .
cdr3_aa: CASSFAPSQPGNTEAFF
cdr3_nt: TGTGCCAGCAGTTTTGCCCCCAGCCAGCCTGGGAACACTGAAGCTTTCTTT

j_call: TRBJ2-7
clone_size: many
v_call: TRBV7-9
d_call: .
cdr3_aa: CASSQTAYEQYF
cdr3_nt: TGTGCCAGCAGCCAGACAGCCTACGAGCAGTACTTC

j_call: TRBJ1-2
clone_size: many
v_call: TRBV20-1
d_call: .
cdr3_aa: CSARDRSTPGGYTF
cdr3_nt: TGCAGTGCTAGAGATCGGAGCACACCCGGGGGCTACACCTTC

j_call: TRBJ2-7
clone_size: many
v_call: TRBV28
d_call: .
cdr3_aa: CASRDGYEQYF
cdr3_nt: TGTGCCAGCCGGGACGGCTACGAGCAGTACTTC

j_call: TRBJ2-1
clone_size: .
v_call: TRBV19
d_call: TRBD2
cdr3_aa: CASSIEGGGKPNNEQFF
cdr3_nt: TGTGCCAGTAGTATAGAGGGGGGGGGAAAGCCAAACAATGAGCAGTTCTTC

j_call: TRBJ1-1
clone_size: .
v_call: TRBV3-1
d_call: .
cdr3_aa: CASSPPIHSGAEACF
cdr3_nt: TGTGCCAGCAGCCCTCCTATACACTCTGGGGCTGAAGCTTGCTTT

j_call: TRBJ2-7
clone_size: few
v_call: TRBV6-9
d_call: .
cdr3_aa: CASSYSNPSGYERYF
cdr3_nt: TGTGCCAGCAGTTACTCGAATCCGTCGGGCTACGAGCGGTACTTC

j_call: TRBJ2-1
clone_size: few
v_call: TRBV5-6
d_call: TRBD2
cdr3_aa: CASSSPRLAGGPYNEQFF
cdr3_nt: TGTGCCAGCAGCTCCCCTCGACTAGCGGGAGGGCCGTACAATGAGCAGTTCTTC

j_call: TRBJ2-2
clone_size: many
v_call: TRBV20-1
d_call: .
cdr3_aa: CSAIESTGELFF
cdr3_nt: TGCAGTGCTATCGAGAGCACCGGGGAGCTGTTTTTT

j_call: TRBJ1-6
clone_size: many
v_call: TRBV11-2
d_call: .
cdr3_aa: CASSPPNSPLHF
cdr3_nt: TGTGCCAGCAGTCCACCGAATTCACCCCTCCACTTT

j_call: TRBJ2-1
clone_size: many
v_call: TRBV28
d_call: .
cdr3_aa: CASSLARSSYNEQFF
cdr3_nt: TGTGCCAGCAGTTTGGCTAGGAGCTCCTACAATGAGCAGTTCTTC

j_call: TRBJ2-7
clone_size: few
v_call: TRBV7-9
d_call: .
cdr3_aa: CASSLKPMDEQYF
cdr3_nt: TGTGCCAGCAGCTTAAAACCGATGGACGAGCAGTACTTC

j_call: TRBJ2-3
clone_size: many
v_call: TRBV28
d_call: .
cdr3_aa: CASSLVGGTDTQYF
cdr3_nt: TGTGCCAGCAGTTTAGTAGGGGGTACAGATACGCAGTATTTT

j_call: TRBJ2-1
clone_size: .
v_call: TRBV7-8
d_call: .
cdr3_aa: CASSPTRAGSLDEQFF
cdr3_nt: TGTGCCAGCAGCCCGACTAGGGCGGGAAGTTTAGATGAGCAGTTCTTC

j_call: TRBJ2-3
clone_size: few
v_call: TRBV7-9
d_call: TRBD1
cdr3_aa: CASSSRTGSTDTQYF
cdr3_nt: TGTGCCAGCAGCTCCCGGACAGGGAGCACAGATACGCAGTATTTT

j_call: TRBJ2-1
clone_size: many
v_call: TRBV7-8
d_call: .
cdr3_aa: CASSSLKAVTYNEQFF
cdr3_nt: TGTGCCAGCAGCTCTCTGAAAGCGGTTACCTACAATGAGCAGTTCTTC

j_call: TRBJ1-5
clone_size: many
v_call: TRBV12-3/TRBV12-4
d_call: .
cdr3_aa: CASSQRNQPQHF
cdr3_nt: TGTGCCAGCAGCCAACGCAATCAGCCCCAGCATTTT

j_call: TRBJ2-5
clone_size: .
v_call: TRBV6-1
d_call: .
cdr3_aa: CASQRGVGETQYF
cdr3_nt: TGTGCCAGTCAGAGGGGTGTAGGAGAGACCCAGTACTTC

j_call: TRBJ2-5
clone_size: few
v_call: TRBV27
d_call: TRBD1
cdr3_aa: CASSLWTGPQETQYF
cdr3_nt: TGTGCCAGCAGTTTATGGACAGGGCCACAAGAGACCCAGTACTTC

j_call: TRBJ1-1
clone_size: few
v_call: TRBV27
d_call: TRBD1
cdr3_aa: CASSLNRGPYVFF
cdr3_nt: TGTGCCAGCAGTTTAAACAGGGGGCCCTATGTTTTCTTT

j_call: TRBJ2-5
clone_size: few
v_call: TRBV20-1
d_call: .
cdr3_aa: CSVSGETQYF
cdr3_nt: TGCAGTGTGTCCGGGGAGACCCAGTACTTC

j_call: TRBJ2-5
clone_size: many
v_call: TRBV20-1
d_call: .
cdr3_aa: CSATGIESDRTKIGRTQYF
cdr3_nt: TGCAGTGCCACCGGAATCGAAAGTGACAGGACCAAGATTGGTCGGACCCAGTACTTC

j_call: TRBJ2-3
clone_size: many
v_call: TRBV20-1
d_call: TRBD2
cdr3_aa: CSASPGMGGDTQYF
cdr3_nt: TGCAGTGCTTCCCCAGGGATGGGGGGGGATACGCAGTATTTT

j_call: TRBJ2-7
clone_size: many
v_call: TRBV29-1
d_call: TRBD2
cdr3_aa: CSVAGRTSGRAYEQYF
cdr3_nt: TGCAGCGTCGCCGGACGTACTAGCGGGAGGGCTTACGAGCAGTACTTC

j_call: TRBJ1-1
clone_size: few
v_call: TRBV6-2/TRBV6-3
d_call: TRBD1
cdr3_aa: CASKNYRGRTEAFF
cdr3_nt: TGTGCCAGCAAAAATTACAGGGGCAGGACTGAAGCTTTCTTT

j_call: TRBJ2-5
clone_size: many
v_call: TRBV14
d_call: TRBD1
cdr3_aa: CASSRTGRETQYF
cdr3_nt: TGTGCCAGCAGCCGGACAGGGAGGGAGACCCAGTACTTC

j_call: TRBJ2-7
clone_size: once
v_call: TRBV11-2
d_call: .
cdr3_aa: CASSYSLGTLSYEQYF
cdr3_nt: TGTGCCAGCAGCTACTCTTTGGGGACCTTGTCCTACGAGCAGTACTTC

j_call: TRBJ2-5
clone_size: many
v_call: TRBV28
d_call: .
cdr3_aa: CASWWGGTQYF
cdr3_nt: TGTGCCAGCTGGTGGGGCGGGACCCAGTACTTC

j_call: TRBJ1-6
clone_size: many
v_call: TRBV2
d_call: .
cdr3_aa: CASRTGNRDTSPLHF
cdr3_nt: TGTGCCAGCAGGACCGGAAACAGGGACACTTCACCCCTCCACTTT

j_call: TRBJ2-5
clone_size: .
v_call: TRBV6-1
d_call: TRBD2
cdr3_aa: CASSYRGGSGETQYF
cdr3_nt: TGTGCCAGCAGTTACCGGGGCGGGAGCGGTGAGACCCAGTACTTC

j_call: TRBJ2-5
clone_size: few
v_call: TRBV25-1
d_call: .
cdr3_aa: CASSPTPGVGETQYF
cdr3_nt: TGTGCCAGCAGTCCGACCCCGGGAGTCGGGGAGACCCAGTACTTC

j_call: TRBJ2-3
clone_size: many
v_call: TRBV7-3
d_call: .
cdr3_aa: CASSLRGGSTDTQYF
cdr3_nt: TGTGCCAGCAGCTTAAGGGGCGGGAGCACAGATACGCAGTATTTT

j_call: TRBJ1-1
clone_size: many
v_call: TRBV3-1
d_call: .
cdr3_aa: CASSQEELVENTEAFF
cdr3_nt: TGTGCCAGCAGCCAAGAGGAGCTTGTTGAGAACACTGAAGCTTTCTTT

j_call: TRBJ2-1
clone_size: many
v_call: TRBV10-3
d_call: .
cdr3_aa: CAIKGGMAYNEQFF
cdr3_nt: TGTGCCATCAAAGGCGGGATGGCCTACAATGAGCAGTTCTTC

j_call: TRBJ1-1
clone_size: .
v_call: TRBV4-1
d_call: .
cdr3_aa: CASSQVASSNTEAFF
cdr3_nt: TGCGCCAGCAGCCAAGTGGCTTCTTCTAACACTGAAGCTTTCTTT